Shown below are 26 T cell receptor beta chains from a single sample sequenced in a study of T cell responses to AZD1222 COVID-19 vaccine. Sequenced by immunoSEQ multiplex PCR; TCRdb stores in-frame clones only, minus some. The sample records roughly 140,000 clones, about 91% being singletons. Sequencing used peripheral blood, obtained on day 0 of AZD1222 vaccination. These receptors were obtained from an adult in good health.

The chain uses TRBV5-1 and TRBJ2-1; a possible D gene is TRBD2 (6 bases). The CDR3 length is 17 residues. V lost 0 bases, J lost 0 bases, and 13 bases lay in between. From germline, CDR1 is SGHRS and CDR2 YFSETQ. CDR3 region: CASSLVARGSSYNEQFF. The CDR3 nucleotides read TGCGCCAGCAGCTTGGTAGCGCGGGGAAGCTCCTACAATGAGCAGTTCTTC. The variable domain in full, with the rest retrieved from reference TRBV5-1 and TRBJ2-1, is KAGVTQTPRYLIKTRGQQVTLSCSPISGHRSVSWYQQTPGQGLQFLFEYFSETQRNKGNFPGRFSGRQFSNSRSEMNVSTLELGDSALYLCASSLVARGSSYNEQFFGPGTRLTVL.

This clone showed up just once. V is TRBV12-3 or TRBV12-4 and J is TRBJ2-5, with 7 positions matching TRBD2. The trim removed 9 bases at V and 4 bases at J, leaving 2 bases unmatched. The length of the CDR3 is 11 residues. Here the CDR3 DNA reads TGTGCCAGTGGGAGGGGAGAGACCCAGTACTTC. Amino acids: CASGRGETQYF.

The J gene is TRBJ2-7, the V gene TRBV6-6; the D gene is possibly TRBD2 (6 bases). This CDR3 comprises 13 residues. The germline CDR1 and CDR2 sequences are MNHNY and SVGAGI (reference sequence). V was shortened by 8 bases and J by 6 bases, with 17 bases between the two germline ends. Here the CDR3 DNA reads TGTGCCAGCCGCTCCGGAGGGGTGTTCGAGCAGTACTTC. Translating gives CASRSGGVFEQYF.

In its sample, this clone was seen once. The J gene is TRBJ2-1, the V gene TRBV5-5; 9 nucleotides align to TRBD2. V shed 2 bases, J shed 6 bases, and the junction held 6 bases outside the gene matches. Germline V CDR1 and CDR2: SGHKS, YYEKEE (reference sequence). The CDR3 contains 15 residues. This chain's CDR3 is CASSLEGLAANEQFF. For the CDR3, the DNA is TGTGCCAGCAGCTTAGAGGGACTAGCCGCCAATGAGCAGTTCTTC.

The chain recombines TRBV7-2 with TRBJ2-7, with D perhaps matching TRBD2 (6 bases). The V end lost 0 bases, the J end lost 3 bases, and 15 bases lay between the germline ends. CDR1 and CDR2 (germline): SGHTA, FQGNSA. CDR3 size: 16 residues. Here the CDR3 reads CASSLAGGSALYEQYF. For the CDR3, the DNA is TGTGCCAGCAGCTTAGCGGGAGGTTCAGCCCTCTACGAGCAGTACTTC. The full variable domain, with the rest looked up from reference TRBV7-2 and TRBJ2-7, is GAGVSQSPSNKVTEKGKDVELRCDPISGHTALYWYRQSLGQGLEFLIYFQGNSAPDKSGLPSDRFSAERTGGSVSTLTIQRTQQEDSAVYLCASSLAGGSALYEQYFGPGTRLTVT.

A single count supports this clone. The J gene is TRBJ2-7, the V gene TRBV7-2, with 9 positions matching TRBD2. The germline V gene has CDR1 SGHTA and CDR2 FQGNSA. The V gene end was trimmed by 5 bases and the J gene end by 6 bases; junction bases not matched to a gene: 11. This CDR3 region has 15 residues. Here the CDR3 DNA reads TGTGCCAGCAGCCAGGGCATAGCGGGAGCGGGCGAGCAGTACTTC. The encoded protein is CASSQGIAGAGEQYF. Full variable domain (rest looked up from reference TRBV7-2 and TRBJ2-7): GAGVSQSPSNKVTEKGKDVELRCDPISGHTALYWYRQSLGQGLEFLIYFQGNSAPDKSGLPSDRFSAERTGGSVSTLTIQRTQQEDSAVYLCASSQGIAGAGEQYFGPGTRLTVT.

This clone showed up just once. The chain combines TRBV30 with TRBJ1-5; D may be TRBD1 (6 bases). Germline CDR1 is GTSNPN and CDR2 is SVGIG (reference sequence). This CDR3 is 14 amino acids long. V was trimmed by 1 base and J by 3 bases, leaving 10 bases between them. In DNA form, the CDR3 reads TGTGCCTGGAGTGCCGGGACAACCAATCAGCCCCAGCATTTT. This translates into CAWSAGTTNQPQHF.

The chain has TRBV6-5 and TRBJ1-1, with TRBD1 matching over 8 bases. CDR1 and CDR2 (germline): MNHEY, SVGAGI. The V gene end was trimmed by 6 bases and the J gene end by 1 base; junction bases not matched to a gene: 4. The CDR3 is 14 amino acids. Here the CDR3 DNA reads TGTGCCAGCAGGACTACAGGGGGGAACACTGAAGCTTTCTTT. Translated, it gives CASRTTGGNTEAFF.

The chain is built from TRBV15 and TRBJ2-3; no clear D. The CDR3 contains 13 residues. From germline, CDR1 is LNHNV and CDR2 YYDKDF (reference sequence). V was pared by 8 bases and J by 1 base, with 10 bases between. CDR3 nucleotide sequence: TGTGCCACCCAGCTGATTCGCACAGATACGCAGTATTTT. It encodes CATQLIRTDTQYF. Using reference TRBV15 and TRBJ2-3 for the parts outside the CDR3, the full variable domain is DAMVIQNPRYQVTQFGKPVTLSCSQTLNHNVMYWYQQKSSQAPKLLFHYYDKDFNNEADTPDNFQSRRPNTSFCFLDIRSPGLGDTAMYLCATQLIRTDTQYFGPGTRLTVL.

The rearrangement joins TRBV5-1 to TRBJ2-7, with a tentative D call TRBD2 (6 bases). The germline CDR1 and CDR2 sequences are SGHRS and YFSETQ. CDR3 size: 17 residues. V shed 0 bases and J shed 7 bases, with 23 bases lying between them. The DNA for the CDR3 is TGCGCCAGCAGCTTGGGGGATACCGGGACCCTACGGGGGGAGCAGTACTTC. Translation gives CASSLGDTGTLRGEQYF. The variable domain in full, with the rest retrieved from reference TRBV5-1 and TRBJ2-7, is KAGVTQTPRYLIKTRGQQVTLSCSPISGHRSVSWYQQTPGQGLQFLFEYFSETQRNKGNFPGRFSGRQFSNSRSEMNVSTLELGDSALYLCASSLGDTGTLRGEQYFGPGTRLTVT.

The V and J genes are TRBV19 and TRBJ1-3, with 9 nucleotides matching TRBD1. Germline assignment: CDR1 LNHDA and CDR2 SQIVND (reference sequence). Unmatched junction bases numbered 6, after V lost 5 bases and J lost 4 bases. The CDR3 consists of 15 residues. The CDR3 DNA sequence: TGTGCCAGTAGTCGAACAGGGGGCGCGGGAAACACCATATATTTT. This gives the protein CASSRTGGAGNTIYF.

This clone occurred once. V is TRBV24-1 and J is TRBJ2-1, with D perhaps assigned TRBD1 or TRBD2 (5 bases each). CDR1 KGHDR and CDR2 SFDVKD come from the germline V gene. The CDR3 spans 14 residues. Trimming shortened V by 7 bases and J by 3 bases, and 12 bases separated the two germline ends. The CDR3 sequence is CATRRDADYNEQFF. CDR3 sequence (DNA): TGTGCCACCAGGAGGGACGCCGACTACAATGAGCAGTTCTTC.

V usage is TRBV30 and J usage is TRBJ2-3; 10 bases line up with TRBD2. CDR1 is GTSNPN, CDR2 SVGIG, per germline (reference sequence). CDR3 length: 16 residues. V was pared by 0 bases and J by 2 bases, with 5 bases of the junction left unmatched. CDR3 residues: CAWSVASGRPTDTQYF. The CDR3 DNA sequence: TGTGCCTGGAGTGTAGCTAGCGGGAGACCCACAGATACGCAGTATTTT.

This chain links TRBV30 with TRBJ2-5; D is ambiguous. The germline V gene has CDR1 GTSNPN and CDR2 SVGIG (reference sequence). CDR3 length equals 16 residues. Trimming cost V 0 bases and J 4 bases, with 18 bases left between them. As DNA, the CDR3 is TGTGCCTGGAGTGTACGTCTGAAGCCACCCGGAGAGACCCAGTACTTC. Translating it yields CAWSVRLKPPGETQYF.

CDR3 protein: CASSLMSNTEAFF. The CDR3 nucleotides read TGTGCCAGCAGTTTAATGTCGAACACTGAAGCTTTCTTT. V and J are TRBV27 and TRBJ1-1, with D uncertain. CDR1 is MNHEY and CDR2 is SMNVEV in the germline V gene (reference sequence). The ends were cut back, 2 bases at V and 1 base at J, with 5 bases in the middle. The CDR3 extends over 13 amino acids.

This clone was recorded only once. The CDR3 nucleotides are TGTGCCAGCAGCTTAGACGTGTCTAGCAATCAGCCCCAGCATTTT. Translating it yields CASSLDVSSNQPQHF. The chain combines TRBV7-8 with TRBJ1-5, with D unclear. This CDR3 is built from 15 residues. V was shortened by 1 base and J by 0 bases, with 7 bases between the two germline ends. Germline CDR1 SGHVS, CDR2 FQNEAQ.

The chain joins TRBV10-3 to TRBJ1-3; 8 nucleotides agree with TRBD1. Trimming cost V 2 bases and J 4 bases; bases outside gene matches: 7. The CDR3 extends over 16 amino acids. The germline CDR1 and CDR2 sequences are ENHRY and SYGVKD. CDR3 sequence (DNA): TGTGCCATCAGTGAGACAAAATCAGGGGGCGGAAACACCATATATTTT. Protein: CAISETKSGGGNTIYF.

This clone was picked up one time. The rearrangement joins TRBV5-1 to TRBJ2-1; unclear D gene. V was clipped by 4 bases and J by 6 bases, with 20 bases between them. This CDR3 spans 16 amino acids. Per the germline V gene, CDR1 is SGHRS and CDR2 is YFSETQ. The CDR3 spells CASSIEAVIAGNEQFF. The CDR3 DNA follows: TGCGCCAGCAGCATCGAGGCGGTTATAGCCGGCAATGAGCAGTTCTTC.

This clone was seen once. The CDR3 loop reads CASSQEEQHQPQHF. In DNA form, the CDR3 reads TGCGCCAGCAGCCAAGAGGAACAGCACCAGCCCCAGCATTTT. The chain is built from TRBV4-1 and TRBJ1-5; no clear D. CDR3 length: 14 residues. CDR1 is MGHRA, CDR2 YSYEKL, per germline. Trimming removed 0 bases from V and 7 bases from J, with 10 bases in between.

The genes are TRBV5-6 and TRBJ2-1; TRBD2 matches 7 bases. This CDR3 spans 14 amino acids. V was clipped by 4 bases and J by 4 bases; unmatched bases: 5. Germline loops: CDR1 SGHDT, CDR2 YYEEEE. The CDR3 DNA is TGTGCCAGCAGCACCAGCGGGGCATACAATGAGCAGTTCTTC. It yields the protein CASSTSGAYNEQFF.

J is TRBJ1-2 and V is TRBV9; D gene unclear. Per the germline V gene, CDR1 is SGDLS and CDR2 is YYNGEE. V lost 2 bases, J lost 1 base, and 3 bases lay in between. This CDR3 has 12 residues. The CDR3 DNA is TGTGCCAGCAGCGTCGATAACTATGGCTACACCTTC. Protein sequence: CASSVDNYGYTF.

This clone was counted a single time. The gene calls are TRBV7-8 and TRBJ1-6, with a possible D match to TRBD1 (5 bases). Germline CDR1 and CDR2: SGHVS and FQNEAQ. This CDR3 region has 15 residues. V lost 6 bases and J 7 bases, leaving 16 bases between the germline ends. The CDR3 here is CASRPPGTTNSPLHF. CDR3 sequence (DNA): TGTGCCAGCAGACCACCAGGGACGACCAATTCACCCCTCCACTTT.

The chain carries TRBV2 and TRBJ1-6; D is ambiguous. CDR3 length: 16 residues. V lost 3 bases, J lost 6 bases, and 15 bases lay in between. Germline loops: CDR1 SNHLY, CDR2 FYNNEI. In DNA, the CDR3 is TGTGCCAGCAGTGAGTTGAGGGTTAGCCCTAATTCACCCCTCCACTTT. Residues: CASSELRVSPNSPLHF. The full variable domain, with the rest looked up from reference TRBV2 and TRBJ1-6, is EPEVTQTPSHQVTQMGQEVILRCVPISNHLYFYWYRQILGQKVEFLVSFYNNEISEKSEIFDDQFSVERPDGSNFTLKIRSTKLEDSAMYFCASSELRVSPNSPLHFGNGTRLTVT.

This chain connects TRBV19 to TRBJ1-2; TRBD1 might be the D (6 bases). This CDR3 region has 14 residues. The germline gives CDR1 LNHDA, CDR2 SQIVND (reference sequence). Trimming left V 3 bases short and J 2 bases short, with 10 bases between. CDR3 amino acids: CASSIPGQNYGYTF. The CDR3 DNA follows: TGTGCCAGTAGTATCCCGGGACAAAACTATGGCTACACCTTC.

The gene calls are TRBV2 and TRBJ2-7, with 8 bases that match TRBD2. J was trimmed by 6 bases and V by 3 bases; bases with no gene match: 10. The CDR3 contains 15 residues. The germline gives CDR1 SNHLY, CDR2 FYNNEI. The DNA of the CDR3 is TGTGCCAGCAGTGAGGGTTTTGGGCTAGCGGGCGAGCAGTACTTC. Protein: CASSEGFGLAGEQYF.

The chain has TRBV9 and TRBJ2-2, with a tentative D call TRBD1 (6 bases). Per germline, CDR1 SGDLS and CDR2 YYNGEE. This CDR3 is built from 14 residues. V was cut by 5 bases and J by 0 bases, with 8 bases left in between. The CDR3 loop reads CASREGANTGELFF. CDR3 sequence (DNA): TGTGCCAGCAGAGAGGGGGCGAACACCGGGGAGCTGTTTTTT.